These T cell receptor beta chains were read from a single sample in a study of cytomegalovirus exposure and HLA in healthy donors. The method was immunoSEQ multiplex PCR; TCRdb's version includes in-frame clones alone and lacks a portion of them. The table lists 95,000 to 150,000 clones, over 65% of them singletons. Sequencing was carried out using PBMCs. These receptors came from a woman aged 25 to 45 in good health and CMV-seropositive. Each CDR3 is given with its conserved first and last residue. D genes are given only for firm matches. Where a row states a size, it is once, few, many or the class of an expanded clone; other rows omit it.

D	J	size	V	DNA	CDR3
.	TRBJ2-7	.	TRBV10-3	TGTGCCTCGAGAGGGAGCTCCTACGAGCAGTACTTC	CASRGSSYEQYF
TRBD1	TRBJ2-7	.	TRBV6-5	TGTGCCAGCAGTTACGGGCCCGGGACAGGGATTCACGAGCAGTACTTC	CASSYGPGTGIHEQYF
.	TRBJ2-2	.	TRBV9	TGTGCCAGCAGCGTAGGAGGTGCTGGGTTCACCGGGGAGCTGTTTTTT	CASSVGGAGFTGELFF
TRBD2	TRBJ2-5	many	TRBV7-8	TGTGCCAGCAGCGCAGCGGGAGTGGAGACCCAGTACTTC	CASSAAGVETQYF
.	TRBJ2-5	few	TRBV2	TGTGCCAGCACCGCGGGGCGCCAAGAGACCCAGTACTTC	CASTAGRQETQYF
TRBD1	TRBJ2-5	.	TRBV11-3	TGTGCCAGCAGCCCGTGGGACAGGGGTGAGACCCAGTACTTC	CASSPWDRGETQYF
TRBD1	TRBJ1-1	.	TRBV5-4	TGTGCCAGCAGCAGTGACAGGGCTGGGTGGGGAACTGAAGCTTTCTTT	CASSSDRAGWGTEAFF
TRBD1	TRBJ1-1	few	TRBV7-2	TGTGCCAGCAGCTCCCGGACAGGGAACACTGAAGCTTTCTTT	CASSSRTGNTEAFF
.	TRBJ2-7	once	TRBV5-1	TGCGCCAGCAGCTTCGAGGGTTCCTACGAGCAGTACTTC	CASSFEGSYEQYF
TRBD1	TRBJ2-7	.	TRBV4-1	TGCGCCAGCAGCCTCGGGACAGGGGGCATGGACGAGCAGTACTTC	CASSLGTGGMDEQYF
TRBD2	TRBJ2-5	.	TRBV9	TGTGCCAGCAGCGTAGGAGCGGGGGGGCTTGGGGGAGAGACCCAGTACTTC	CASSVGAGGLGGETQYF
TRBD1	TRBJ1-4	.	TRBV19	TGTGCCAGTAGTCCCCTCGGACAGGGGGCAAGAGAAAAACTGTTTTTT	CASSPLGQGAREKLFF
.	TRBJ1-2	.	TRBV5-4	TGTGCCAGCAGCTTGACAGCGGATGGCTACACCTTC	CASSLTADGYTF
TRBD1	TRBJ1-2	.	TRBV19	TGTGCCAGTAAGACGGGACAGACGATCTATGGCTACACCTTC	CASKTGQTIYGYTF
TRBD2	TRBJ2-2	.	TRBV30	TGTGCCTGGAGTATTGGCCCGGGGGGTAACACCGGGGAGCTGTTTTTT	CAWSIGPGGNTGELFF
TRBD2	TRBJ2-3	.	TRBV18	TGTGCCAGCTCACCAACGCGGACTAGCGGGGGCCGATACACAGATACGCAGTATTTT	CASSPTRTSGGRYTDTQYF
TRBD2	TRBJ2-3	.	TRBV4-1	TGCGCCAGCAGCCTTGGACTAGCGGAGACAGATACGCAGTATTTT	CASSLGLAETDTQYF
.	TRBJ2-1	few	TRBV5-1	TGCGCCAGCAGCCCACAGGGTATAGGCTCCTACAATGAGCAGTTCTTC	CASSPQGIGSYNEQFF
.	TRBJ2-3	.	TRBV28	TGTGCCAGCAGTTTAGGGGGGGCAGGTTCCACAGATACGCAGTATTTT	CASSLGGAGSTDTQYF
TRBD1	TRBJ1-3	few	TRBV28	TGTGCCAGCACTAAAAACAGGGGCCCCGTCTCTGGAAACACCATATATTTT	CASTKNRGPVSGNTIYF
.	TRBJ2-4	once	TRBV28	TGTGCCATCTCGAGGTCCTTCGCCATTCAGTACTTC	CAISRSFAIQYF
TRBD1	TRBJ1-2	.	TRBV5-1	TGCGCCAGCAGCTCGGGACAGGGTTATACTAATGGCTACACCTTC	CASSSGQGYTNGYTF
.	TRBJ1-1	.	TRBV13	TGTGCCAGCAGCCCCTCGCCAGGGGCGCGAGCTTTCTTT	CASSPSPGARAFF
.	TRBJ2-3	once	TRBV5-5	TGTGCCAGCAGCTTTCGTGAGGCCCGCAGGGATTTT	CASSFREARRDF
.	TRBJ2-1	.	TRBV5-4	TGTGCCAGCAGCTTGGATGTGCTCCCAGGAAGGGGCAATGAGCAGTTCTTC	CASSLDVLPGRGNEQFF
TRBD2	TRBJ2-5	.	TRBV5-4	TGTGCCAGCAGCTCCCCCGGGACTAGCCCGGGGACCCAGTACTTC	CASSSPGTSPGTQYF
TRBD1	TRBJ2-3	.	TRBV29-1	TGCAGCAGGGGGGGGACAGGGAGTCTAGATACGCAGTATTTT	CSRGGTGSLDTQYF
.	TRBJ1-1	.	TRBV4-2	TGTGCCAGCAGTCGAGGGGGGGAGGGAAGCACTGAAGCTTTCTTT	CASSRGGEGSTEAFF
.	TRBJ2-3	few	TRBV7-2	TGTGCCAGCAGGCCCCCTCGGGGTACGCAGTATTTT	CASRPPRGTQYF
.	TRBJ1-2	.	TRBV10-3	TGTGCCATCAGTGAGTCATCGCTCAGGGGTGGGGGCTACACCTTC	CAISESSLRGGGYTF
.	TRBJ2-2	.	TRBV4-2	TGTGCCAGCAGCCAAGATTCCCGCACCGGGGAGCTGTTTTTT	CASSQDSRTGELFF